This entry lists 13 T cell receptor beta chains sequenced from one sample in a study of cytomegalovirus exposure and HLA in healthy donors. This table comes from immunoSEQ multiplex PCR, and its TCRdb copy is limited to in-frame clones, with some not included. The sample lists some 140,000 clones, about 86% occurring once. Material for sequencing was PBMCs. These receptor sequences come from a human donor in good health.

The chain links TRBV19 to TRBJ2-7, with TRBD1 identical over 9 bases. The CDR3 is 16 residues long. Germline V lookup: CDR1 LNHDA, CDR2 SQIVND (reference sequence). Trimming at V came to 7 bases and at J to 0 bases, leaving 10 bases not matched to a gene. This CDR3 is CASTDRGASSSYEQYF. The CDR3 DNA follows: TGTGCCAGTACCGACAGGGGGGCCTCGAGCTCCTACGAGCAGTACTTC.

The V call is TRBV5-6, the J call TRBJ2-5, with D maybe TRBD1 (6 bases). Germline-derived CDR1 and CDR2 are SGHDT and YYEEEE. The V end was cut by 2 bases, the J end by 3 bases, with 17 bases between. CDR3 length: 16 residues. CDR3 residues: CASSLRITGSKETQYF. The DNA for the CDR3 is TGTGCCAGCAGCTTACGTATTACAGGGTCCAAAGAGACCCAGTACTTC.

This clone was seen a handful of times. This chain joins TRBV19 and TRBJ1-2; 7 bases are a match to TRBD1. The CDR3 extends over 14 amino acids. J gave up 6 bases and V 7 bases, and 11 bases lay outside the gene matches. Per the germline V gene, CDR1 is LNHDA and CDR2 is SQIVND (reference sequence). CDR3 DNA sequence: TGTGCCAGTAAGGGGGCTAGGGGGGACAATGGCTACACCTTC. Residues: CASKGARGDNGYTF.

This chain links TRBV7-3 with TRBJ2-1; D not certain. Trimming removed 2 bases at V and 6 bases at J, with 8 bases between. Germline V CDR1 and CDR2: SGHTA, FQGTGA. The CDR3 totals 13 residues. This CDR3 is CASSLGQANEQFF. CDR3 DNA sequence: TGTGCCAGCAGCTTAGGGCAGGCCAATGAGCAGTTCTTC.

This chain connects TRBV30 to TRBJ1-1, with a weak D call TRBD1 (5 bases). From germline, CDR1 is GTSNPN and CDR2 SVGIG (reference sequence). This CDR3 is built from 13 residues. V was clipped by 1 base and J by 10 bases, with 16 bases between them. The CDR3 DNA reads as TGTGCCTGGAGTGAGGGGAGGACCCGGGCAGCTTTCTTT. It yields the protein CAWSEGRTRAAFF.

In this sample, this clone turned up once. The genes are TRBV29-1 and TRBJ2-1; 7 bases line up with TRBD1. With V trimmed by 5 bases and J by 1 base, 5 bases remained unmatched. Per the germline V gene, CDR1 is SQVTM and CDR2 is ANQGSEA. This CDR3 is 14 amino acids long. The CDR3 DNA is TGCAGCGTTTCTGGACAGGAGTCCTACAATGAGCAGTTCTTC. This translates into CSVSGQESYNEQFF.

In this sample, this clone turned up once. This chain links TRBV6-6 with TRBJ2-5; a weak D match, TRBD2 (6 bases). The CDR3 runs 13 residues. Germline V lookup: CDR1 MNHNY, CDR2 SVGAGI (reference sequence). The germline V and J ends were trimmed by 7 bases and 5 bases, with 14 bases remaining between them. Written as DNA, the CDR3 is TGTGCCAGCACCGCCGGGGGTGGGGAGACCCAGTACTTC. Protein product: CASTAGGGETQYF.

The rearrangement links TRBV5-1 to TRBJ2-7, with TRBD1 matching 8 bases. V lost 2 bases, J lost 9 bases, and 13 bases stayed unmatched. The CDR3 extends over 15 amino acids. Germline V CDR1 and CDR2: SGHRS, YFSETQ. The CDR3 DNA is TGCGCCAGCAGCTTCTCCGGGACAGGAGACCTAGGGCAGTACTTC. This codes for CASSFSGTGDLGQYF.

The rearrangement joins TRBV29-1 to TRBJ2-1, with TRBD2 matching over 10 bases. The CDR3 is 14 amino acids. Per germline, CDR1 SQVTM and CDR2 ANQGSEA. J lost 5 bases, V lost 5 bases, and 6 bases had no gene match. The DNA of the CDR3 is TGCAGCGTTCATCTACTAGCGGGAAACAATGAGCAGTTCTTC. Amino acids: CSVHLLAGNNEQFF.

CDR3 DNA sequence: TGCGCCAGCAGTCAAGAGGTGAACCCAATCCTCTCCTACAATGAGCAGTTCTTC. It yields the protein CASSQEVNPILSYNEQFF. The chain joins TRBV23-1 to TRBJ2-1, with no clear D. TRBV23-1 belongs to the ORF category, with a function that is uncertain. The CDR3 is 18 amino acids. Trimming removed 2 bases from V and 0 bases from J, with 17 bases in between.

This chain links TRBV2 with TRBJ1-5, with 7 bases fitting TRBD1. CDR1 SNHLY and CDR2 FYNNEI come from the germline V gene. The CDR3 totals 14 residues. The V segment lost 8 bases and the J segment 6 bases; nucleotides outside the gene matches: 10. The CDR3 nucleotides read TGTGCCAGCGGGATCGGGACAGTAGGTCAGCCCCAGCATTTT. As protein: CASGIGTVGQPQHF.

This clone was observed a handful of times. The chain employs TRBV14 and TRBJ2-5; D might be TRBD2 (5 bases). Germline V gene data show CDR1 as SGHDN and CDR2 as FVKESK. The germline V and J ends were trimmed by 6 bases and 5 bases, with 13 bases remaining between them. The CDR3 has 13 residues. CDR3 region: CASSRTRRETQYF. Here the CDR3 DNA reads TGTGCCAGCAGTAGGACTCGGAGGGAGACCCAGTACTTC.

This clone was seen a single time. The chain uses TRBV18 and TRBJ1-1, with 7 bases aligning to TRBD1. From germline, CDR1 is KGHSH and CDR2 LQKENI. There are 17 residues in the CDR3. V shed 6 bases, J shed 0 bases, and the junction held 13 bases outside the gene matches. The DNA of the CDR3 is TGTGCCAGCTCTGCAACTTTCACAGGGACAGTGAACACTGAAGCTTTCTTT. It codes for CASSATFTGTVNTEAFF.